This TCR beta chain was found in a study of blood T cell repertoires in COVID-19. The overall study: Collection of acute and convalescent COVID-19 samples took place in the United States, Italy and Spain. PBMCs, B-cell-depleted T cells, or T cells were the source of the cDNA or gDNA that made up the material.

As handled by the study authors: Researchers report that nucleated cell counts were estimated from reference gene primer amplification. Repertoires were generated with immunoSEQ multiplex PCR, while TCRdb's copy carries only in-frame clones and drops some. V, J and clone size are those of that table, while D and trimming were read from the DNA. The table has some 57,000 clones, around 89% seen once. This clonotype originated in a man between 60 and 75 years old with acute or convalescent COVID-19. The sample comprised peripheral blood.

As DNA, the CDR3 is TGTGCCAGCAGTTACGGAGGGAGCAATCAGCCCCAGCATTTT. This translates into CASSYGGSNQPQHF. J is TRBJ1-5 and V is TRBV6-2 or TRBV6-3; D is unresolved. V was trimmed by 2 bases and J by 1 base, leaving 6 bases between them. Per germline, CDR1 MNHEY and CDR2 SVGEGT. This CDR3 has 14 amino acids.